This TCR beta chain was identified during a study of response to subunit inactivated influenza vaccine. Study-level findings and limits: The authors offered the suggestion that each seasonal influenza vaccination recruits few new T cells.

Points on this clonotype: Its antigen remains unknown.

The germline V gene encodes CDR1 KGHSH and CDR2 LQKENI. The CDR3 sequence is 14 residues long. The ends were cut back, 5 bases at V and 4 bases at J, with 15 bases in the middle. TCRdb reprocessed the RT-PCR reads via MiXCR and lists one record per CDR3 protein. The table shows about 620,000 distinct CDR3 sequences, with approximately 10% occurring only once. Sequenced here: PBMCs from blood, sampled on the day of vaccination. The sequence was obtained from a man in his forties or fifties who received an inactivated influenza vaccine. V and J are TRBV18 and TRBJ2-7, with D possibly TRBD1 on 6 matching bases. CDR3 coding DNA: TGTGCCAGCTCATCAACAGGGTTAGTGTACGAGCAGTACTTC. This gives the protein CASSSTGLVYEQYF.